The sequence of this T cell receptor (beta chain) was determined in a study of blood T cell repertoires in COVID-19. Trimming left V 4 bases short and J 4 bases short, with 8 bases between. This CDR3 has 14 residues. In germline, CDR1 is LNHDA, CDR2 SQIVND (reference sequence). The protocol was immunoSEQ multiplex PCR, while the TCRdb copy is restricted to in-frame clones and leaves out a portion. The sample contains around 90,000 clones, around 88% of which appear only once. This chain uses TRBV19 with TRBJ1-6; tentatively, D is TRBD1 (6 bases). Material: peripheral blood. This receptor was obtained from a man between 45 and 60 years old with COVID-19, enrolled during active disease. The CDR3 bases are TGTGCCAGTAGTAGGGACAATTATAATTCACCCCTCCACTTT. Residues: CASSRDNYNSPLHF.